Included here is one T cell receptor beta chain sequence, with context. The length of the CDR3 is 15 residues. The ends were cut back, 0 bases at V and 3 bases at J, with 13 bases in the middle. Per germline, CDR1 SGDLS and CDR2 YYNGEE. Per the original methods: Reference gene primer amplification gave nucleated cell count estimates. The protocol was immunoSEQ multiplex PCR, while the TCRdb copy is restricted to in-frame clones and leaves out a portion. V and J calls and clone size are those listed in that table; D and trimming were worked out from the DNA. Of fewer than 350,000 clones detected, 85% appear once; the ten largest clones hold 4% to 5%. This sample was included in a study of blood T cell repertoires in COVID-19. Looking at the study overall: The United States, Italy and Spain provided the acute and convalescent COVID-19 samples. The cDNA or gDNA used as material had been derived from T cells, B-cell-depleted T cells, or PBMCs.

Source material: peripheral blood. The chain has TRBV9 and TRBJ2-7; D is possibly TRBD2 (5 bases). The sequence derives from a woman in her 50s with active or convalescent COVID-19. CDR3 in DNA: TGTGCCAGCAGCGTAGGAGGGAGCGCTCTCTACGAGCAGTACTTC. Its translation: CASSVGGSALYEQYF.